These 22 T cell receptor beta chains were sequenced from one sample in a study of spatial heterogeneity in lung cancer. TCRdb redid the calling of the 5' RACE reads with MiXCR, one entry per CDR3 protein. The table shows around 74,000 distinct CDR3 sequences, with about an eighth occurring only once. Time point: sample taken at primary tumor resection. Frozen PBMC, nontumor lung or tumor provided whole RNA, which was sequenced unsorted. Sequencing was performed on PBMCs, taken at surgery. Every receptor here comes from a male donor with early-stage non-small cell lung cancer.

V is TRBV24-1 and J is TRBJ1-5; TRBD1 might be the D (5 bases). This CDR3 spans 14 amino acids. Germline V lookup: CDR1 KGHDR, CDR2 SFDVKD. Trimming removed 7 bases from V and 0 bases from J, with 9 bases in between. The CDR3 loop is CATSGDLSNQPQHF. The CDR3 DNA is TGTGCCACCAGCGGGGACCTTAGCAATCAGCCCCAGCATTTT.

This clonotype was picked up many times. The chain uses TRBV5-1 and TRBJ1-2; no clear D gene. The length of the CDR3 is 15 residues. CDR1 SGHRS and CDR2 YFSETQ come from the germline V gene. The V and J ends lost 0 bases and 2 bases respectively, with 11 bases between them. In nucleotides, the CDR3 is TGCGCCAGCAGCTTGGAAGCGCAGACGAACTATGGCTACACCTTC. Translated: CASSLEAQTNYGYTF.

The J gene is TRBJ1-2, the V gene TRBV27; D is uncertain. Germline assignment: CDR1 MNHEY and CDR2 SMNVEV (reference sequence). This CDR3 has 13 residues. V was trimmed by 7 bases and J by 1 base, leaving 10 bases between them. CDR3 DNA sequence: TGTGCCAGCATGAGTCAACTTAACTATGGCTACACCTTC. Translated, it gives CASMSQLNYGYTF.

This clonotype was recorded a few times. CDR3 region: CASIGGGQPQHF. In DNA form, the CDR3 reads TGCGCCAGCATTGGAGGGGGACAGCCCCAGCATTTT. The chain carries TRBV23-1 and TRBJ1-5; TRBD1 might be the D (6 bases). TRBV23-1 is reported as an ORF; its role is uncertain. Trimming shortened V by 7 bases and J by 7 bases, and 11 bases separated the two germline ends. This CDR3 spans 12 amino acids.

This CDR3 is CASSSGTGEGYTF. DNA for the CDR3: TGTGCCAGCAGTTCCGGGACAGGTGAAGGCTACACCTTC. The rearrangement links TRBV12-3 or TRBV12-4 to TRBJ1-2; TRBD1 aligns across 8 bases. The CDR3 has 13 residues. V gave up 4 bases and J gave up 8 bases; unmatched junction bases: 6.

This clonotype was observed a handful of times. This chain links TRBV5-1 with TRBJ1-2; D call uncertain. Germline loops: CDR1 SGHRS, CDR2 YFSETQ. This CDR3 region has 15 residues. The V end lost 0 bases, the J end lost 8 bases, and 17 bases lay between the germline ends. This CDR3 reads CASSLDASSRPGYTF. CDR3 in DNA: TGCGCCAGCAGCTTGGACGCGTCATCAAGGCCGGGCTACACCTTC.

A note on this clonotype: Being one base from a much bigger clone, this may be a read error. The CDR3 nucleotides are TGCGCCACAGGGGGACTTATCTACAATGAGCAGTACTTC. Its protein is CATGGLIYNEQYF. The chain carries TRBV10-2 and TRBJ2-1; D is possibly TRBD1 (7 bases). The J call may not be correct, given that the DNA end is closer to TRBJ2-7. Looked up from germline, CDR1 is WSHSY and CDR2 is SAAADI. The CDR3 covers 13 residues.

This clonotype appeared a few times. The chain has TRBV12-5 and TRBJ2-5; 12 nucleotides agree with TRBD2. Trimming cost V 2 bases and J 4 bases; bases outside gene matches: 5. Germline V lookup: CDR1 LGHNT, CDR2 FRNRAP. CDR3 length: 16 amino acids. CDR3 sequence (DNA): TGTGCTAGTGGTTTGTTGCCGGGACTAGCGGGAGAGACCCAGTACTTC. The encoded protein is CASGLLPGLAGETQYF.

This chain connects TRBV4-3 to TRBJ2-3, with D hard to call. The V gene's germline CDR1 is LGHNA and CDR2 YSLEER. This CDR3 has 14 residues. Trimming stripped 1 base from V and 5 bases from J, with 10 bases between. For the CDR3, the DNA is TGCGCCAGCAGCCAAGCGGAGAATAGAGATACGCAGTATTTT. Translated, it gives CASSQAENRDTQYF.

This clonotype has a count of ten or more. This sequence joins TRBV20-1 and TRBJ2-2; D gene ambiguous. This CDR3 has 13 amino acids. Trimming pared 6 bases from V and 3 bases from J, leaving 11 bases between. Germline V lookup: CDR1 DFQATT, CDR2 SNEGSKA (reference sequence). CDR3 residues: CSAIPVDTGELFF. The CDR3 bases are TGCAGTGCCATTCCCGTGGACACCGGGGAGCTGTTTTTT.

This sequence joins TRBV2 and TRBJ2-7; D is uncertain. The V end was cut by 8 bases, the J end by 0 bases, with 17 bases between. The CDR3 spans 15 residues. Germline V gene sequence: CDR1 SNHLY, CDR2 FYNNEI. This CDR3 reads CASPLRSLSSYEQYF. CDR3 sequence (DNA): TGTGCCAGCCCGCTTCGAAGCTTGAGCTCCTACGAGCAGTACTTC.

CDR3 sequence: CASSSGPESKPQHF. Written as DNA, the CDR3 is TGCGCCAGCAGCTCCGGACCCGAGTCAAAGCCCCAGCATTTT. J is TRBJ1-5 and V is TRBV5-1; no reliable D call. Germline CDR1 is SGHRS and CDR2 is YFSETQ. Trimming took 3 bases from V and 8 from J, leaving 15 bases between them. The CDR3 has 14 residues. Drawing the rest from reference TRBV5-1 and TRBJ1-5, the complete variable domain is KAGVTQTPRYLIKTRGQQVTLSCSPISGHRSVSWYQQTPGQGLQFLFEYFSETQRNKGNFPGRFSGRQFSNSRSEMNVSTLELGDSALYLCASSSGPESKPQHFGDGTRLSIL.

In its sample, this clonotype was seen many times. The chain employs TRBV29-1 and TRBJ2-5; 12 nucleotides match TRBD2. The CDR3 loop spans 14 amino acids. Looked up from germline, CDR1 is SQVTM and CDR2 is ANQGSEA. The V and J ends lost 3 bases and 5 bases, in that order; junction bases with no gene match: 4. CDR3 amino acids: CSVDITSGRETQYF. The CDR3 nucleotides are TGCAGCGTTGATATTACTAGCGGGAGGGAGACCCAGTACTTC.

This clonotype has at least ten counts. This chain links TRBV29-1 with TRBJ1-1, with 9 nucleotides matching TRBD1. The CDR3 loop spans 16 amino acids. With 5 bases clipped from V and 1 base from J, the junction kept 11 bases outside the gene matches. Germline assignment: CDR1 SQVTM and CDR2 ANQGSEA. The CDR3 loop is CSVIRDREPGNTEAFF. The CDR3 region has the DNA TGCAGCGTTATCCGGGACAGGGAACCAGGGAACACTGAAGCTTTCTTT.

CDR3 in amino acids: CASSFGTGGQFF. CDR3 bases: TGTGCCAGCAGCTTCGGGACAGGGGGACAGTTCTTC. The chain carries TRBV7-9 and TRBJ2-1; 11 bases map to TRBD1. With V trimmed by 3 bases and J by 13 bases, 2 bases remained unmatched. The CDR3 totals 12 residues. The germline gives CDR1 SEHNR, CDR2 FQNEAQ (reference sequence).

This clonotype was counted at least ten times. This chain links TRBV7-8 with TRBJ2-5; D call uncertain. This CDR3 has 13 amino acids. Germline V CDR1 and CDR2: SGHVS, FQNEAQ. V gave up 1 base and J gave up 1 base, with 4 bases separating them. The CDR3 sequence: CASSLGGQETQYF. The CDR3 DNA reads TGTGCCAGCAGCTTAGGCGGCCAAGAGACCCAGTACTTC.

This clonotype has only a few counts. The chain links TRBV4-2 to TRBJ1-2, with no clear D. V was clipped by 0 bases and J by 4 bases, with 3 bases between them. There are 12 residues in the CDR3. The germline CDR1 and CDR2 sequences are LGHNA and YNFKEQ. The CDR3 here is CASSQEVYGYTF. DNA of the CDR3: TGTGCCAGCAGCCAAGAAGTCTATGGCTACACCTTC.

This clonotype showed up many times. The rearrangement joins TRBV27 to TRBJ2-7; D may be TRBD2 (5 bases). The germline CDR1 and CDR2 sequences are MNHEY and SMNVEV (reference sequence). The CDR3 has 16 amino acids. V shed 6 bases and J shed 3 bases, with 21 bases lying between them. CDR3 region: CASSPSTGDRGYEQYF. CDR3 nucleotides: TGTGCCAGCAGCCCGTCAACCGGCGACCGGGGCTACGAGCAGTACTTC.

The chain links TRBV10-3 to TRBJ1-2, with 8 bases identical to TRBD1. Per germline, CDR1 ENHRY and CDR2 SYGVKD. This CDR3 has 13 amino acids. V trimming: 8 bases; J trimming: 2 bases; junction bases outside the gene matches: 4. The CDR3 spells CAILGTGNYGYTF. CDR3 DNA sequence: TGTGCCATCCTGGGGACAGGCAACTATGGCTACACCTTC.

This clonotype was seen at least ten times. The chain joins TRBV9 to TRBJ2-7; 7 bases line up with TRBD2. The CDR3 is 15 residues long. The V gene end was trimmed by 6 bases and the J gene end by 1 base; junction bases not matched to a gene: 10. Germline CDR1 reads SGDLS; CDR2 reads YYNGEE. The CDR3 nucleotides are TGTGCCAGCACCCCAGGCGGGAGACTTTCCTACGAGCAGTACTTC. Residues: CASTPGGRLSYEQYF.

This clonotype was found many times. The chain links TRBV24-1 to TRBJ2-1; D might be TRBD1 (7 bases). The CDR3 sequence is 14 residues long. With 8 bases removed from V and 9 bases from J, the gap between germline ends came to 19 bases. Germline CDR1 reads KGHDR; CDR2 reads SFDVKD. The CDR3 protein is CATTNRGGDSEQFF. The CDR3 DNA follows: TGTGCCACCACAAACAGGGGAGGTGATAGTGAGCAGTTCTTC.

This clonotype came up a few times. DNA of the CDR3: TGTGCCAGCAGCCCCCGGGAGGCCGGGGAGCTGTTTTTT. Encoded protein: CASSPREAGELFF. The J gene is TRBJ2-2, the V gene TRBV7-2; 7 bases fit TRBD2. Unmatched junction bases numbered 3, after V lost 5 bases and J lost 6 bases. Germline V gene sequence: CDR1 SGHTA, CDR2 FQGNSA. The CDR3 has 13 amino acids.